The next 6 T cell receptor beta chains were all read from a single sample in a study of cytomegalovirus exposure and HLA in healthy donors. PCR was performed using 60 Vbeta and 13 Jbeta primers. This table comes from immunoSEQ multiplex PCR, and its TCRdb copy is limited to in-frame clones, with some not included. Of roughly 160,000 clones listed, approximately 75% were seen once; the top ten hold around 2%. The specimen sequenced was PBMCs. The origin of the receptors is a man in his forties or fifties in good health and CMV-seropositive.

The chain is built from TRBV18 and TRBJ2-3, with 12 bases aligning to TRBD2. With 5 bases clipped from V and 12 bases from J, the junction kept 12 bases outside the gene matches. Germline V gene data show CDR1 as KGHSH and CDR2 as LQKENI. The CDR3 has 15 amino acids. For the CDR3, the DNA is TGTGCCAGCTCATCAAACCAGGCTAGCGGGGGGGTCCAGTATTTT. Protein product: CASSSNQASGGVQYF.

The chain links TRBV12-5 to TRBJ2-5; unclear D gene. Germline loops: CDR1 LGHNT, CDR2 FRNRAP. Trimming shortened V by 7 bases and J by 4 bases, and 7 bases separated the two germline ends. The CDR3 extends over 11 amino acids. The CDR3 nucleotides read TGTGCTAGTGCCGTTTTAGAGACCCAGTACTTC. It is translated as CASAVLETQYF.

This chain uses TRBV5-4 with TRBJ2-7; perhaps TRBD1 as D (6 bases). V was shortened by 10 bases and J by 6 bases, with 14 bases between the two germline ends. Germline CDR1 SGHNT, CDR2 YYREEE (reference sequence). The CDR3 extends over 11 amino acids. CDR3 protein: CALQGRGEQYF. The CDR3 DNA sequence: TGTGCCCTACAGGGACGTGGCGAGCAGTACTTC. The full variable domain, in which reference TRBV5-4 and TRBJ2-7 provide the parts outside the CDR3, is ETGVTQSPTHLIKTRGQQVTLRCSSQSGHNTVSWYQQALGQGPQFIFQYYREEENGRGNFPPRFSGLQFPNYSSELNVNALELDDSALYLCALQGRGEQYFGPGTRLTVT.

Only a few counts were recorded for this clone. The genes are TRBV4-3 and TRBJ2-1, with 12 bases aligning to TRBD2. The CDR3 runs to 16 residues. CDR1 is LGHNA, CDR2 YSLEER, per germline. Trimming took 0 bases from V and 12 from J; bases not matched to a gene: 9. CDR3 in DNA: TGCGCCAGCAGCCAAGATCCAAAACTAGCGGGGGGTTGGCAGTTCTTC. Amino acids: CASSQDPKLAGGWQFF.

CDR3 residues: CASSFRDRDGEGTQYF. The CDR3 bases are TGTGCCAGCAGTTTCCGGGACAGGGACGGGGAAGGGACCCAGTACTTC. This chain uses TRBV28 with TRBJ2-5; 9 nucleotides align to TRBD1. Per the germline V gene, CDR1 is MDHEN and CDR2 is SYDVKM. With 3 bases clipped from V and 7 bases from J, the junction kept 12 bases outside the gene matches. This CDR3 has 16 residues.

The chain recombines TRBV6-6 with TRBJ2-7, with TRBD2 matching over 9 bases. The CDR3 sequence is 14 residues long. Losses at the gene ends were 5 bases for V and 3 bases for J; bases not matched to a gene: 5. Germline V gives CDR1 MNHNY, CDR2 SVGAGI (reference sequence). CDR3 loop: CASSPKTSGYEQYF. The CDR3 DNA sequence: TGTGCCAGCAGTCCAAAGACTAGCGGCTACGAGCAGTACTTC.